This section outlines one T cell receptor (beta chain) sequence together with its context. These data belong to a study of blood T cell repertoires in COVID-19. In the study overall: Acute and convalescent COVID-19 specimens originated in the United States, Italy and Spain. In each case, the material was cDNA or gDNA derived from T cells, B-cell-depleted T cells, or PBMCs.

Original processing notes: Reference gene primer amplification in the assay estimated nucleated cell counts. Assay: immunoSEQ multiplex PCR; the TCRdb copy retains only in-frame clones and omits some. D and trimming come from the DNA, and the V and J calls and clone size come from that table. This sample has 100,000 to 150,000 clones, with roughly 86% found just once. In Seattle, patients joined the study during active infection and were tracked longitudinally. CDR1 ENHRY and CDR2 SYGVKD come from the germline V gene. With 10 bases removed from V and 0 bases from J, the gap between germline ends came to 12 bases. CDR3 length: 14 residues.

The chain employs TRBV10-3 and TRBJ1-4; D not resolved. What was sequenced was peripheral blood. The sequence was collected from a woman in her sixties or seventies with COVID-19, enrolled during active disease. Here the CDR3 DNA reads TGTGCCACCTCTTTTAGCACAACTAATGAAAAACTGTTTTTT. It encodes CATSFSTTNEKLFF.